This is a list of T cell receptor beta chains from one sample in a study of T cell responses to AZD1222 COVID-19 vaccine. TCRdb keeps only in-frame clones here, not all; method: immunoSEQ multiplex PCR. The table lists more than 90,000 clones, about 82% of them singletons. The sample was peripheral blood, taken on day 0 of AZD1222 vaccination. The receptors originated from an adult in good health. Each CDR3 is given with its conserved first and last residue. A D gene is named only where the DNA matches it firmly. Expanded clones get a size class; other rows say once, few or many, or leave the size out.

>12|TRBV30|NA|NA|TRBJ1-5
TGTGCCTGGAGGGGGAACAATCAGCCCCAGCATTTT
CAWRGNNQPQHF
>14|TRBV28|TRBD1|NA|TRBJ1-6
TGTGCCAACCGGGACAGAGTACTTAATTCACCCCTCCACTTT
CANRDRVLNSPLHF
>13|TRBV10-3|NA|NA|TRBJ1-1
TGTGCCAACCGAGGAGGGGTGGGCACTGAAGCTTTCTTT
CANRGGVGTEAFF
>16|TRBV7-8|NA|NA|TRBJ1-4
TGTGCCAGCAGCTTAGCGCGGGTGGGGGTCGGCGAAAAACTGTTTTTT
CASSLARVGVGEKLFF
>14|TRBV6-2/TRBV6-3|TRBD1|NA|TRBJ2-7
TGTGCCAGCAGTGCGGGGACAGGGGCTTACGAGCAGTACTTC
CASSAGTGAYEQYF
>13|TRBV5-6|TRBD2|once|TRBJ2-7
TGTGCCAGCAGTGCGGTGCGGGGGGGCGAGCAGTACTTC
CASSAVRGGEQYF
>17|TRBV7-2|TRBD2|NA|TRBJ2-5
TGTGCCAGCAGCTTAGATGGGCTAGCGGGAGTACAAGAGACCCAGTACTTC
CASSLDGLAGVQETQYF
>14|TRBV27|TRBD1|NA|TRBJ1-1
TGTGCCAGCAGTTTAAGGGCAGGGGGCATTGAAGCTTTCTTT
CASSLRAGGIEAFF
>14|TRBV7-9|NA|NA|TRBJ1-4
TGTGCCAGCAGCTTATCGTTGTCGCGTGAAAAACTGTTTTTT
CASSLSLSREKLFF
>14|TRBV10-3|NA|NA|TRBJ2-2
TGTGCCATCAAAGGGGCTGCGAACACCGGGGAGCTGTTTTTT
CAIKGAANTGELFF
>13|TRBV13|NA|many|TRBJ1-2
TGTGCCAGCAGCTTAGGCCAGAGTTATGGCTACACCTTC
CASSLGQSYGYTF
>12|TRBV29-1|NA|NA|TRBJ1-1
TGCAGCGGCCGATGGCGGGGGACTGAAGCTTTCTTT
CSGRWRGTEAFF
>15|TRBV15|NA|few|TRBJ1-2
TGTGCCACCAGCACCAATTCGGGGGAAGGCTATGGCTACACCTTC
CATSTNSGEGYGYTF
>12|TRBV28|TRBD1|NA|TRBJ2-7
TGTGCCAGCAGCAGCCAGGGGGTCGAGCAGTACTTC
CASSSQGVEQYF
>14|TRBV7-3|NA|NA|TRBJ1-6
TGTGCCAGCAGCCTAGGACGATTCAATTCACCCCTCCACTTT
CASSLGRFNSPLHF
>13|TRBV6-2/TRBV6-3|NA|NA|TRBJ2-5
TGTGCCAGCAGTCGGACAGACCAAGAGACCCAGTACTTC
CASSRTDQETQYF
>16|TRBV28|TRBD2|NA|TRBJ2-3
TGTGCCACCGGACTAGCGGGAGGGGCCCTCACAGATACGCAGTATTTT
CATGLAGGALTDTQYF
>17|TRBV27|NA|NA|TRBJ2-1
TGTGCCAGCAGTTTATCCGCGAGGCTAGCTACCTACAATGAGCAGTTCTTC
CASSLSARLATYNEQFF
>14|TRBV9|NA|NA|TRBJ1-1
TGTGCCAGCAGCGTAGAGGGAACCAACACTGAAGCTTTCTTT
CASSVEGTNTEAFF
>17|TRBV28|NA|once|TRBJ1-2
TGTGCCAGCAGTTTCATCGCGGCCCAGGGGACTAGCTATGGCTACACCTTC
CASSFIAAQGTSYGYTF
>15|TRBV28|TRBD1|NA|TRBJ1-3
TGTGCCAGCAGTACCTCGACAGGGTTTGGAAACACCATATATTTT
CASSTSTGFGNTIYF
>12|TRBV30|NA|NA|TRBJ1-1
TGTGCCCGGGGTGAGGCGAACACTGAAGCTTTCTTT
CARGEANTEAFF
>18|TRBV27|TRBD2|NA|TRBJ2-2
TGTGCCAGCAGTTTACTCCGTCAGCGGGAGTTACGAACCGGGGAGCTGTTTTTT
CASSLLRQRELRTGELFF
>17|TRBV28|TRBD1|NA|TRBJ1-1
TGTGCCAGCAGTCTCACCCCAAGTACAGGGGCGATCACTGAAGCTTTCTTT
CASSLTPSTGAITEAFF
>17|TRBV19|TRBD1|NA|TRBJ2-4
TGTGCCAGTAGTAGCCCTAGCCCTAGCTCCAGGGGGAACATTCAGTACTTC
CASSSPSPSSRGNIQYF
>13|TRBV29-1|TRBD2|NA|TRBJ2-5
TGCAGCGCCTTAGCGGGAGTGTCGGAGACCCAGTACTTC
CSALAGVSETQYF
>13|TRBV19|NA|NA|TRBJ1-1
TGTGCCAGTAGTACAGGGTCGTACACTGAAGCTTTCTTT
CASSTGSYTEAFF
>15|TRBV27|NA|NA|TRBJ1-4
TGTGCCAGCAGTTTATCCGGGCGGAATAATGAAAAACTGTTTTTT
CASSLSGRNNEKLFF
>13|TRBV28|NA|NA|TRBJ2-5
TGTGCCAGCAGTTTAGACACTCAAGAGACCCAGTACTTC
CASSLDTQETQYF
>13|TRBV25-1|NA|once|TRBJ1-1
TGTGCCACCTCGCCGGGGGTGAACACTGAAGCTTTCTTT
CATSPGVNTEAFF
>17|TRBV4-2|TRBD1|NA|TRBJ1-1
TGTGCCAGCAGCCTAAGAATAACAGGGGGCATGAACACTGAAGCTTTCTTT
CASSLRITGGMNTEAFF
>19|TRBV5-6|TRBD1|many|TRBJ2-2
TGTGCCAGCAGCTTATTAGCAGTCGGGACAGGGGGCGCGGTAGGGGAGCTGTTTTTT
CASSLLAVGTGGAVGELFF
>14|TRBV7-9|TRBD1|once|TRBJ2-2
TGTGCCAGCAGTTCCGGGACAGACACCGGGGAGCTGTTTTTT
CASSSGTDTGELFF
>14|TRBV28|NA|once|TRBJ1-1
TGTGCCAGCAGAATTGGGGCAGGGTATACTGAAGCTTTCTTT
CASRIGAGYTEAFF
>14|TRBV30|TRBD1|NA|TRBJ2-7
TGTGCCTGGAGTGTACCGACAGGGGGCCACGAGCAGTACTTC
CAWSVPTGGHEQYF
>17|TRBV1|NA|NA|TRBJ1-5
TGCACCAGCAGCCAAGGGGACAGGGTTAAGCGCAATCAGCCCCAGCATTTT
CTSSQGDRVKRNQPQHF
>13|TRBV25-1|NA|NA|TRBJ1-2
TGTGCCAGCAGCTTATTGACAGGAGCTGGCTACACCTTC
CASSLLTGAGYTF
>12|TRBV15|NA|NA|TRBJ1-2
TGTGCCACCAGTGGTGAGAGCTATGGCTACACCTTC
CATSGESYGYTF
>14|TRBV6-5|TRBD1|NA|TRBJ1-2
TGTGCCAGCAGTTACCTGGGACAGGGAGATGGCTACACCTTC
CASSYLGQGDGYTF
>16|TRBV6-2/TRBV6-3|NA|NA|TRBJ1-5
TGTGCCAGCAGTTACTCGTCCCAAACCCGCAATCAGCCCCAGCATTTT
CASSYSSQTRNQPQHF
>13|TRBV28|NA|NA|TRBJ1-6
TGTGCCAGCAGCGGGCAGTATAATTCACCCCTCCACTTT
CASSGQYNSPLHF
>13|TRBV6-5|NA|NA|TRBJ1-2
TGTGCCAGCAGTCAGGGGTCTGGTTTTGGCTACACCTTC
CASSQGSGFGYTF
>19|TRBV28|TRBD2|NA|TRBJ2-1
TGTGCCAGCAGTTCATCTAGCGGGATGGGGGGTGGCTCCTACAATGAGCAGTTCTTC
CASSSSSGMGGGSYNEQFF
>15|TRBV6-1|NA|NA|TRBJ1-1
TGTGCCAGCAGTGAACGATGGGGACGGAACACTGAAGCTTTCTTT
CASSERWGRNTEAFF
>16|TRBV9|TRBD1|NA|TRBJ1-4
TGTGCCAGCAGCGTAGGGACAGGGGGTTCTAATGAAAAACTGTTTTTT
CASSVGTGGSNEKLFF
>11|TRBV30|TRBD2|NA|TRBJ2-1
TGTGCCTGGATGGGGGGGAATGAGCAGTTCTTC
CAWMGGNEQFF
>13|TRBV3-1/TRBV3-2|NA|NA|TRBJ2-7
TGTGCCAGCAGCCAAGGCAGGCCCTACGAGCAGTACTTC
CASSQGRPYEQYF
>17|TRBV4-2|NA|NA|TRBJ2-6
TGTGCCAGCAGCCAATCGGCAGGACAGACTGGGGCCAACGTCCTGACTTTC
CASSQSAGQTGANVLTF
>15|TRBV5-4|NA|NA|TRBJ1-1
TGTGCCAGCAGCTTGGCCCCGGGTGGGACGACTGAAGCTTTCTTT
CASSLAPGGTTEAFF
>16|TRBV7-2|TRBD1|NA|TRBJ2-1
TGTGCCAGCAGCGTTGCCGGGACAGGGTCCTACAATGAGCAGTTCTTC
CASSVAGTGSYNEQFF
>13|TRBV19|NA|NA|TRBJ1-5
TGTGCCAGTAGTCCCTTACAGGGACAGCCCCAGCATTTT
CASSPLQGQPQHF
>15|TRBV3-1/TRBV3-2|NA|once|TRBJ2-7
TGTGCCAGCAGCCAAATCCCGGACAGTACCTACGAGCAGTACTTC
CASSQIPDSTYEQYF
>11|TRBV2|TRBD1|NA|TRBJ2-7
TGTGCCAGCAACGGACAGGGGGCGCGGTACTTC
CASNGQGARYF
>18|TRBV7-2|TRBD1|few|TRBJ2-7
TGTGCCAGCAGCTTGTCGGGACAGGGAAGCCTCAAGCCCTACGAGCAGTACTTC
CASSLSGQGSLKPYEQYF
>15|TRBV19|NA|NA|TRBJ2-2
TGTGCCAGTAGTATAGTTCCAGGGAACACCGGGGAGCTGTTTTTT
CASSIVPGNTGELFF
>18|TRBV28|TRBD1|NA|TRBJ2-3
TGTGCCAGCAGTTTCCCAAATTGGACAGGGGGGCAGACAGATACGCAGTATTTT
CASSFPNWTGGQTDTQYF
>17|TRBV7-9|TRBD1|NA|TRBJ1-1
TGTGCCAGCAGCTTAGGTGGGCCACAGGGGAAGGGCACTGAAGCTTTCTTT
CASSLGGPQGKGTEAFF
>14|TRBV6-1|NA|few|TRBJ2-7
TGTGCCAGCAGTGATGCGCTAGTATCCTACGAGCAGTACTTC
CASSDALVSYEQYF
>15|TRBV6-5|TRBD1|once|TRBJ1-5
TGTGCCAGCAGTTACCAAGGGGACAGGAATCAGCCCCAGCATTTT
CASSYQGDRNQPQHF
>12|TRBV7-9|NA|NA|TRBJ1-2
TGTGCCAGCAGCTTAAGTCAGGGAGGCTACACCTTC
CASSLSQGGYTF